This T cell receptor beta chain was retrieved from a study of immune evolution from preneoplasia to lung adenocarcinoma. Each case's diagnosis was confirmed by two pathologists on H&E. Trimming pared 5 bases from V and 0 bases from J, leaving 16 bases between. The CDR3 is made up of 16 amino acids. Per germline, CDR1 SNHLY and CDR2 FYNNEI. Study-wide results and caveats: KRAS-mutant nodules had the highest T cell clonality. Later-stage lesions appeared to have more T cells, more diversity, less clonality. From normal lung to invasive adenocarcinoma, top clone frequencies appeared to decrease.

Profiled with immunoSEQ multiplex PCR; TCRdb holds only in-frame clones, not every one. The data show 4,400 or so clones, 86% seen once. On this clone itself: Its antigen is unidentified.

The specimen sequenced was FFPE minimally invasive lung adenocarcinoma tissue. The V call is TRBV2, the J call TRBJ1-1; D gene ambiguous. The TCR originated in a donor aged 70 or older with lung adenocarcinoma. In DNA, the CDR3 is TGTGCCAGCAGTCGAGACCAGCCACGCTTGAACACTGAAGCTTTCTTT. This encodes CASSRDQPRLNTEAFF.